This TCR beta chain was sequenced for a study of spatial heterogeneity in lung cancer (dated by TCRdb to about 2019). Study-level background: Beta-chain transcripts were consistently detected in greater numbers than alpha-chain transcripts, which likely reflects a higher abundance of beta-chain transcripts. In the raw uncorrected reads, each unique combination of TCR and UMI appeared more than ten times on average. In non-small cell lung cancer, the study made a quantitative comparison of TCR alpha and beta repertoires among multiple tumor regions, matched nontumor lung and blood. TCR repertoire features were related to nonsynonymous mutation counts determined by whole-exome sequencing of tumor tissue. Both alpha and beta chains were TCR-sequenced in 200 to 250 tumor regions, about 69 matched nontumor lung samples and some 50 PBMC samples obtained at surgery. Summary of the overall study and its limitations: Confirming at a functional level the hypothesis that regional TCRs recognize regional mutations was considered to require additional single-cell paired TCR alpha and beta sequencing. Ubiquitous expanded tumor TCRs showed up in blood more often at tumor resection than at routine follow-up.

The table lists this clonotype with many counts. Its antigen target is currently unknown. Base qualities were left out, and no much larger clone turns up one base away. Library construction relied on 5' RACE. Sequencing used a NextSeq 500. The TCR library protocol attached a unique molecular identifier to each TCR cDNA molecule to allow correction of PCR and sequencing errors. The paper's processing steps were these. TCR identification, UMI-based error correction and CDR3 extraction were all carried out with Decombinator tools. TCRs above a frequency of 2 per 1,000, corresponding to the top 1% of the tumor frequency distribution, were defined as expanded. Renyi diversity was computed with the R vegan package after each repertoire had been subsampled 100 times to 5,000 TCRs. CDR3 similarity networks were built from amino acid triplet string-kernel similarity, connecting CDR3s with pairwise similarity above 0.82. The raw public reads went through TCRdb reprocessing: fastp at Q25, MiXCR clone calling, in-frame beta chains kept. A single entry per CDR3 protein holds the most common genes and DNA from its merged rows. TCRdb, not the original authors, processed these V and J calls. For this sample there are tens of thousands of distinct CDR3 sequences; approximately 5.8% appear just once. The top ten clonotypes cover roughly 36% of the sample.

Inclusive of the bounding cysteine and phenylalanine, the CDR3 is 14 residues long. Just the 42-base CDR3 DNA is kept, in frame starting at base 1. V ends up 9 bases short and J 2 bases short, with an unmatched junction base count of 4. For CDR1 and CDR2, the germline V gene (reference sequence) lists LNHDA and SQIVND. Read against the paper, the sample's time point label means: sample taken at primary tumor resection. Samples were obtained from about 75 patients with early-stage, untreated non-small cell lung cancer from the lung TRACERx cohort. For TCR sequencing, whole RNA was extracted from tumor and nontumor lung tissue, or from cryopreserved PBMC samples, and no cell sorting was done. Only patients for whom sufficient RNA was available from at least two tumor regions were selected for TCR sequencing.

This specimen was PBMCs, taken at surgery. The TCR comes from a male donor with early-stage non-small cell lung cancer. The receptor chain draws on TRBV19 and TRBJ1-5; a stretch of 10 junction bases matches TRBD1. The DNA sequence is TGTGCCAGCTCCGGACAGGGGGGCAATCAGCCCCAGCATTTT. Translated, it gives CASSGQGGNQPQHF.